This TCR beta chain was retrieved from a study of blood T cell repertoires in COVID-19 (TCRdb year 2020). For the study in its entirety: Samples from collaborators originated in the United States, Italy and Spain and spanned both the acute and convalescent phases of COVID-19. The prospective study material was composed of cDNA or gDNA derived from T cells, B-cell-depleted T cells, or PBMCs. Subjects who had been exposed to COVID-19, were actively infected with it, or had recovered from it provided the deeply sampled blood TCRbeta repertoires that made up the dataset. A freely available public database, intended as a resource for researchers studying the immune response to SARS-CoV-2, is where the repertoires were released. The samples were drawn from two sources: the first 160 participants of the ongoing ImmuneRACE study, and 950 to 1,500 subjects contributed by 6 global collaborators. A de-identified subject ID, COVID-19 status, age in years and sex were almost always included in the sample metadata. HLA class I and class II types, where available, came from metadata supplied by the sample provider rather than from assay-based typing. Broader findings and caveats from the paper: The quantity of clinical and demographic metadata differed by source and by participant and was supplied without curation.

The CDR3 measures 16 amino acids from cysteine to phenylalanine. The sequence is cut down to CDR3 DNA, 48 bases in frame from base 1. The germline ends are 17 bases apart after V is trimmed by 4 bases and J by 1 base. CDR1 and CDR2 were assigned from the germline V gene as SGHDN and FVKESK. The immunoSEQ Assay, a bias-controlled multiplex PCR, was used to amplify TCRbeta CDR3 regions from genomic DNA. Per the original workflow: Nucleated cell counts per sample were estimated from amplification of reference gene primers within the assay. To quantify the absolute abundance of each unique TCRbeta CDR3 rearrangement, sequence reads were collapsed and filtered. For each sample, productive Simpson clonality was calculated by taking the square root of Simpson's diversity index across productive rearrangements. As stored in TCRdb, this immuneACCESS dataset retains in-frame rearrangements with V and J assigned. A fraction of the clones does not appear; measured against another copy, unresolved V genes explain less than half of the discrepancy, and the remainder lacks a known reason. That table gives V, J and clone size, and the DNA gave D and trimming. Here the sample has 400,000 to 500,000 clones; 86% occur a single time. Over 1.3% of the sample comes from the top ten.

To note about this clone: Its target antigen remains unknown. Base quality data are lacking; no much larger clone is found one base away.

Collaborating institutions collected whole blood in K2EDTA tubes following their own protocols. Collaborator samples were shipped for TCRbeta analysis as frozen whole blood, isolated PBMCs, or DNA extracted from either sample type. What was sequenced was peripheral blood. Recombination linked TRBV14 to TRBJ2-7; TRBD1 might be the D gene, on 6 matching bases. The receptor was isolated from a woman aged 25 to 45 with active or convalescent COVID-19. The sequenced DNA is TGTGCCAGCAGCCCGGTGACAGGACTGGGGTCCTACGAGCAGTACTTC. This gives the protein CASSPVTGLGSYEQYF.